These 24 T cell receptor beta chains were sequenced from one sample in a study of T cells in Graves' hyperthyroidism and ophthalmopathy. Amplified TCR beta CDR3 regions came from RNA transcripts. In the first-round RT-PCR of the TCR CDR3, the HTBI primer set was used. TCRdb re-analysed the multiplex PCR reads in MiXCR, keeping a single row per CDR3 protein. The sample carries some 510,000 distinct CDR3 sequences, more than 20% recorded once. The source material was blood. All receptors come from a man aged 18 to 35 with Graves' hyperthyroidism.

CDR3 amino acids: CASSLTGEARINQPQHF. The CDR3 DNA reads TGTGCCAGCAGTTTGACAGGGGAGGCACGAATCAATCAGCCCCAGCATTTT. V and J are TRBV27 and TRBJ1-5; TRBD1 agrees at 8 bases. Germline loops: CDR1 MNHEY, CDR2 SMNVEV (reference sequence). V lost 3 bases to trimming and J lost 3 bases; unmatched junction nucleotides: 10. This CDR3 has 17 residues.

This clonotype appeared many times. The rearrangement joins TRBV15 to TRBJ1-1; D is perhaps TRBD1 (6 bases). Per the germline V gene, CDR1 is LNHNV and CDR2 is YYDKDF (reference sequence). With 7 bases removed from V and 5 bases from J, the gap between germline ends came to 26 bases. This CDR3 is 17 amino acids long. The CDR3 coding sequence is TGTGCCACCAAGGGCTCCGGGGACATTGGGGGATGGACTGAAGCTTTCTTT. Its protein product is CATKGSGDIGGWTEAFF. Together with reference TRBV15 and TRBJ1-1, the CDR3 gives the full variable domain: DAMVIQNPRYQVTQFGKPVTLSCSQTLNHNVMYWYQQKSSQAPKLLFHYYDKDFNNEADTPDNFQSRRPNTSFCFLDIRSPGLGDTAMYLCATKGSGDIGGWTEAFFGQGTRLTVV.

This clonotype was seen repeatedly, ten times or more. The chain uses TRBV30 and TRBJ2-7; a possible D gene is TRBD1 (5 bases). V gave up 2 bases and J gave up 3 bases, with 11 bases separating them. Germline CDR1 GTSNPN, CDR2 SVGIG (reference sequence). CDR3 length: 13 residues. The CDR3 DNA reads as TGTGCCTGGAGTCCAACAGGAGTCTACGAGCAGTACTTC. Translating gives CAWSPTGVYEQYF.

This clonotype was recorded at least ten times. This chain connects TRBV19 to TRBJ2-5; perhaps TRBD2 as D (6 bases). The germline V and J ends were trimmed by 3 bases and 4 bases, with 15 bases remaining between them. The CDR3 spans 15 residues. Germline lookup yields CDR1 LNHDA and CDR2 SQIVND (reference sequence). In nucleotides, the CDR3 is TGTGCCAGTAGTATGGTGGCGGGGAACGGAGAGACCCAGTACTTC. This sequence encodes CASSMVAGNGETQYF.

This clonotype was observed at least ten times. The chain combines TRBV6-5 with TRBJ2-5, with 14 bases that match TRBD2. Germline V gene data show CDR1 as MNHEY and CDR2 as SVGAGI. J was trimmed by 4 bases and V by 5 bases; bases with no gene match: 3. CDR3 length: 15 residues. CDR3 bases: TGTGCCAGCAGTCCGACTAGCGGGGGGGGAGAGACCCAGTACTTC. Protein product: CASSPTSGGGETQYF.

The CDR3 bases are TGTGCCACCAGTGACTCTGGCCTCCGGAGCTACGAGCAGTACTTC. Translating gives CATSDSGLRSYEQYF. The chain has TRBV24-1 and TRBJ2-7; D unresolved. Per the germline V gene, CDR1 is KGHDR and CDR2 is SFDVKD. The CDR3 is 15 residues long. Trimming pared 4 bases from V and 3 bases from J, leaving 15 bases between.

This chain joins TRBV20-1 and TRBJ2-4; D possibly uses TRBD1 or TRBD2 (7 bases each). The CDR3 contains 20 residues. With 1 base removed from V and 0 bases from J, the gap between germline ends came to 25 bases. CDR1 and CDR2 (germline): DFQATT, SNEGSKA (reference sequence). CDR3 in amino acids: CSARVPGQLGGGLAKNIQYF. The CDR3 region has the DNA TGCAGTGCTAGAGTTCCGGGACAGCTCGGCGGGGGCCTAGCCAAAAACATTCAGTACTTC.

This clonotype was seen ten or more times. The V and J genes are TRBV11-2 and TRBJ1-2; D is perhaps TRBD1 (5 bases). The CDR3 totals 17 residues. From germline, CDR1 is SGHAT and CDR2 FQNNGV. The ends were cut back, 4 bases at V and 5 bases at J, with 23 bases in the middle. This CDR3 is CASSSTPGRSTGYGYTF. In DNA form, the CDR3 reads TGTGCCAGCAGCTCGACCCCGGGACGATCAACGGGGTATGGCTACACCTTC. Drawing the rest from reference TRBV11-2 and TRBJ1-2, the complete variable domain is EAGVAQSPRYKIIEKRQSVAFWCNPISGHATLYWYQQILGQGPKLLIQFQNNGVVDDSQLPKDRFSAERLKGVDSTLKIQPAKLEDSAVYLCASSSTPGRSTGYGYTFGSGTRLTVV.

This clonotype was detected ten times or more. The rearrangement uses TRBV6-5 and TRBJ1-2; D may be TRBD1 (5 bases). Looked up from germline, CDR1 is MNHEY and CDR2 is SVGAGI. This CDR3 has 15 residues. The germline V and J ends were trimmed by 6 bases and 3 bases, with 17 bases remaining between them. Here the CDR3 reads CASSPVLGEDYGYTF. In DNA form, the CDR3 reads TGTGCCAGCAGCCCTGTTCTAGGGGAGGACTATGGCTACACCTTC.

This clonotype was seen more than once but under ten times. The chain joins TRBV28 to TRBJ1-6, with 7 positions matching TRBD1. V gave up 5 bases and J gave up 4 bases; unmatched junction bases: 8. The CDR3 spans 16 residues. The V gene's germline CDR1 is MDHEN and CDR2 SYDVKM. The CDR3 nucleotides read TGTGCCAGCAGTCCCCGGGACAGAGCTTATAATTCACCCCTCCACTTT. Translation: CASSPRDRAYNSPLHF.

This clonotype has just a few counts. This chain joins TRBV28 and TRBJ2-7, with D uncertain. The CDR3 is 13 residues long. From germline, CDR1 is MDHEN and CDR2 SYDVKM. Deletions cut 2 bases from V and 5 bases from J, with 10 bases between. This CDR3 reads CASSLDESHEQYF. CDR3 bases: TGTGCCAGCAGTTTAGACGAATCCCACGAGCAGTACTTC.

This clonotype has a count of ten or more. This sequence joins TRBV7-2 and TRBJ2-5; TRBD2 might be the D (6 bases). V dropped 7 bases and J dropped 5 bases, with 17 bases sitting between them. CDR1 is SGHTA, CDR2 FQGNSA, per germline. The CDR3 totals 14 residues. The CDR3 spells CASIRRAGRETQYF. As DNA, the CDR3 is TGTGCCAGCATCCGGAGGGCGGGGCGGGAGACCCAGTACTTC. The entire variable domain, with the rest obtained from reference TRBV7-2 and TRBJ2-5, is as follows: GAGVSQSPSNKVTEKGKDVELRCDPISGHTALYWYRQSLGQGLEFLIYFQGNSAPDKSGLPSDRFSAERTGGSVSTLTIQRTQQEDSAVYLCASIRRAGRETQYFGPGTRLLVL.

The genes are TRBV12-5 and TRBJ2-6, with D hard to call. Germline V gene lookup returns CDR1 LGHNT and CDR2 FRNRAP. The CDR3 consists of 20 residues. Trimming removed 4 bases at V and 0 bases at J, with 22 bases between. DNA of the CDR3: TGTGCTAGTGGTTCTGAACTCCGGAAACACATGGGCTCTGGGGCCAACGTCCTGACTTTC. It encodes CASGSELRKHMGSGANVLTF.

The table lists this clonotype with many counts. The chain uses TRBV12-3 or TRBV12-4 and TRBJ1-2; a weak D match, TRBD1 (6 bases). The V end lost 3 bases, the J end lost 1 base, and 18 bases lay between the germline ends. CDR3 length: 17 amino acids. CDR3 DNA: TGTGCCAGCAGTTTGTATTTCGGACAGAAAAGTAACTATGGCTACACCTTC. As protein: CASSLYFGQKSNYGYTF.

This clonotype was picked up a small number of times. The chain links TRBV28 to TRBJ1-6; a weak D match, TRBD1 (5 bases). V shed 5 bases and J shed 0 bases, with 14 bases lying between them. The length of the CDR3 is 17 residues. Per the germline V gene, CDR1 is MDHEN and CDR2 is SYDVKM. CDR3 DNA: TGTGCCAGCAGTGACCCGGGGGGTGCCTCCTATAATTCACCCCTCCACTTT. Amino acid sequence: CASSDPGGASYNSPLHF.

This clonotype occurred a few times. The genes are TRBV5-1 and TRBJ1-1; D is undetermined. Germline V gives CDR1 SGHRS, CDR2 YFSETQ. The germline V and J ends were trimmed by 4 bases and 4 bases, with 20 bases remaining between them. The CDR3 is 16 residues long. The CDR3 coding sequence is TGCGCCAGCAGCAATGCAGGCTCTCCTTCAGGCACTGAAGCTTTCTTT. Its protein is CASSNAGSPSGTEAFF.

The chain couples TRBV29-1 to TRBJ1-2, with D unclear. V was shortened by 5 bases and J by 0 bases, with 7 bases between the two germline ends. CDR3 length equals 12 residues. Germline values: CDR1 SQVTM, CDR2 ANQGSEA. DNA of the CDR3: TGCAGCGTTACCCGTCCTAACTATGGCTACACCTTC. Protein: CSVTRPNYGYTF.

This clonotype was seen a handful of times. In DNA, the CDR3 is TGTGCCAGCAGCGTAGGTGGCGGGGTCGGGGTCGGCTACACCTTC. Translating it yields CASSVGGGVGVGYTF. The chain couples TRBV9 to TRBJ1-2; D remains ambiguous. This CDR3 has 15 amino acids. Deletions cut 0 bases from V and 8 bases from J, with 17 bases between. In germline, CDR1 is SGDLS, CDR2 YYNGEE.

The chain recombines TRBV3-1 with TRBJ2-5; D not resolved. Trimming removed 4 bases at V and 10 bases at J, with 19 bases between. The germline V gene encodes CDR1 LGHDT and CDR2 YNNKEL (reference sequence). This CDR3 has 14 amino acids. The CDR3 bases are TGTGCCAGCAGCCCGCTCCCTCGGGTCTTGAGCCAGTACTTC. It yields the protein CASSPLPRVLSQYF.

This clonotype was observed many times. The DNA for the CDR3 is TGCAGCGTTGCCGGGACAGGGCCTCTCTGCACCTTC. Encoded protein: CSVAGTGPLCTF. The J gene is TRBJ1-2, the V gene TRBV29-1; 9 bases are a match to TRBD1. After removal of 4 bases from V and 13 bases from J, the junction contained 10 bases not matched to a gene. CDR1 is SQVTM, CDR2 ANQGSEA, per germline. The CDR3 has 12 amino acids.

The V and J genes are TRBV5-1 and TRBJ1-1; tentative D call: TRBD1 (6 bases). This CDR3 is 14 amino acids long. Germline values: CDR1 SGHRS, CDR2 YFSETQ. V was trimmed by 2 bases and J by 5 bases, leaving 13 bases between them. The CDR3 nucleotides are TGCGCCAGCAGCTTTTACAGGGCGGATACTGAAGCTTTCTTT. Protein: CASSFYRADTEAFF.

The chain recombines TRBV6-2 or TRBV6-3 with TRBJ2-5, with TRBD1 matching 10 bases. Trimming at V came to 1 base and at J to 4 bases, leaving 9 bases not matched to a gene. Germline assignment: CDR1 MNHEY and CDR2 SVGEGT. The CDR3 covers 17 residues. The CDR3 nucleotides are TGTGCCAGCAGTTACTACGGGACAGGGGATCCCCGAGAGACCCAGTACTTC. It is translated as CASSYYGTGDPRETQYF.

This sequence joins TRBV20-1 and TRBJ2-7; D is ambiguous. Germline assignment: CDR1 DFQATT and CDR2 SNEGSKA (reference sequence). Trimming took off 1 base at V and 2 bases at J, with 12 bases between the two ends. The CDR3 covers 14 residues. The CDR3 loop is CSARGWVYPYEQYF. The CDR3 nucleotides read TGCAGTGCTAGAGGCTGGGTCTACCCCTACGAGCAGTACTTC.

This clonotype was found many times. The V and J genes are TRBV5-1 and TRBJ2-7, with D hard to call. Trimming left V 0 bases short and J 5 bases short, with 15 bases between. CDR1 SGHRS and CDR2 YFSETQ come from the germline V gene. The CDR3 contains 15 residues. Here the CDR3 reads CASSLAASGSHEQYF. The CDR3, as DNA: TGCGCCAGCAGCTTGGCGGCTAGTGGTTCGCACGAGCAGTACTTC.